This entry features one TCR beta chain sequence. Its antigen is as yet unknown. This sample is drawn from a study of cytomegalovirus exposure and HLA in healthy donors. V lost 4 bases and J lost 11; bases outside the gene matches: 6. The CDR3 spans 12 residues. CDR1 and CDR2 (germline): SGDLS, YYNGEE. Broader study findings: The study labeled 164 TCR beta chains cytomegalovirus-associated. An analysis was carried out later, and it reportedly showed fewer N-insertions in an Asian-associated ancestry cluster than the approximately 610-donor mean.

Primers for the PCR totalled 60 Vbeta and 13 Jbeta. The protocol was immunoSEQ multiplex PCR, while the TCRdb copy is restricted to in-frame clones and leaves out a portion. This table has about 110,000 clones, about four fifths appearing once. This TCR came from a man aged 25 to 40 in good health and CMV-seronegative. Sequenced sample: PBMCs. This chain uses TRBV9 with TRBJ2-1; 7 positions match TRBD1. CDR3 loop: CASSKRDRQQFF. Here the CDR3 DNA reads TGTGCCAGCAGCAAGAGGGACAGACAGCAGTTCTTC. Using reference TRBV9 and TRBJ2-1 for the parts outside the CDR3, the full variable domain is DSGVTQTPKHLITATGQRVTLRCSPRSGDLSVYWYQQSLDQGLQFLIQYYNGEERAKGNILERFSAQQFPDLHSELNLSSLELGDSALYFCASSKRDRQQFFGPGTRLTVL.